This T cell receptor beta chain was sequenced for a study of blood T cell repertoires in COVID-19. Method: immunoSEQ multiplex PCR; TCRdb's copy keeps in-frame clones and lacks some. The profile shows 150,000 to 200,000 clones, about 90% of them singletons. The TCR was taken from a man aged 25 to 45 with COVID-19, enrolled during active disease. The sequenced sample was peripheral blood.

The CDR3 spells CASILDRDGHGYTF. Written as DNA, the CDR3 is TGTGCCAGCATTCTAGACAGGGATGGACATGGCTACACCTTC. The chain links TRBV2 to TRBJ1-2, with 7 bases that match TRBD1. V gave up 7 bases and J gave up 6 bases; unmatched junction bases: 11. Germline CDR1 reads SNHLY; CDR2 reads FYNNEI. The CDR3 totals 14 residues. Drawing the rest from reference TRBV2 and TRBJ1-2, the complete variable domain is EPEVTQTPSHQVTQMGQEVILRCVPISNHLYFYWYRQILGQKVEFLVSFYNNEISEKSEIFDDQFSVERPDGSNFTLKIRSTKLEDSAMYFCASILDRDGHGYTFGSGTRLTVV.